This record covers a single T cell receptor (beta chain). The data derive from a study of early T cells in non-severe SARS-CoV-2 infection. TCRdb itself ran the 5' RACE reads through MiXCR, one entry per CDR3 protein. Of about 60,000 distinct CDR3 sequences detected, 5.6% appear once; the ten largest clones hold about 7%. The CDR3 extends over 11 amino acids. Trimming removed 6 bases from V and 7 bases from J, with 9 bases in between. CDR1 MNHEY and CDR2 SVGEGT come from the germline V gene. This clonotype was obtained from an adult who was a healthcare worker with PCR-confirmed SARS-CoV-2 infection or an uninfected control (not recorded which). Material for sequencing was whole blood. The chain carries TRBV6-2 or TRBV6-3 and TRBJ2-5; a weak D match, TRBD2 (5 bases). CDR3: CASSSRGTQYF. As DNA, the CDR3 is TGTGCCAGCAGCTCCCGGGGGACCCAGTACTTC.